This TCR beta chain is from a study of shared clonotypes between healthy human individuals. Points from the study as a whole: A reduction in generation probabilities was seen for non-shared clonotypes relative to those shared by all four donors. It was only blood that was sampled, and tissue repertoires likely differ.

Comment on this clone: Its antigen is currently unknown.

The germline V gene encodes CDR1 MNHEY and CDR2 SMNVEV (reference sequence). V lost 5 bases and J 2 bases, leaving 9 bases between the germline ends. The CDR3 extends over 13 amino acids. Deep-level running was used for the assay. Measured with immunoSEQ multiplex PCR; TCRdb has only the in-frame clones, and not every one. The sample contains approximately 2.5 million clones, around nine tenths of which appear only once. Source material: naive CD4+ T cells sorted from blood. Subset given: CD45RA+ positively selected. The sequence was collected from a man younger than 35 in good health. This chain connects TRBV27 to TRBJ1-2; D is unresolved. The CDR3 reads CASSPRLNYGYTF. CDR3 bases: TGTGCCAGCAGTCCCAGGTTAAACTATGGCTACACCTTC.